This TCR beta chain is drawn from a study of spatial heterogeneity in lung cancer. Background on the study: Each unique TCR and UMI combination was seen more than ten times on average in raw reads.

A unique molecular identifier was carried by every single TCR cDNA molecule. TCRdb reprocessed the 5' RACE reads with MiXCR, giving one entry per CDR3 protein. The data hold fewer than 20,000 distinct CDR3 sequences, with over 20% observed a single time. This CDR3 has 13 residues. The V gene end was trimmed by 6 bases and the J gene end by 6 bases; junction bases not matched to a gene: 10. CDR1 is DFQATT, CDR2 SNEGSKA, per germline (reference sequence). This clonotype appeared many times. Sample time point: sample taken at primary tumor resection. Whole RNA from tumor, nontumor lung or frozen PBMC was sequenced unsorted. A total of approximately 69 untreated early-stage non-small cell lung cancer patients served as donors.

J is TRBJ2-7 and V is TRBV20-1, with 8 nucleotides matching TRBD2. The material sequenced was PBMCs, taken at surgery. The TCR originated in a female donor with early-stage non-small cell lung cancer. For the CDR3, the DNA is TGCAGTGCGACCGGGACTAGAAACGGCGAGCAGTACTTC. Translating gives CSATGTRNGEQYF.